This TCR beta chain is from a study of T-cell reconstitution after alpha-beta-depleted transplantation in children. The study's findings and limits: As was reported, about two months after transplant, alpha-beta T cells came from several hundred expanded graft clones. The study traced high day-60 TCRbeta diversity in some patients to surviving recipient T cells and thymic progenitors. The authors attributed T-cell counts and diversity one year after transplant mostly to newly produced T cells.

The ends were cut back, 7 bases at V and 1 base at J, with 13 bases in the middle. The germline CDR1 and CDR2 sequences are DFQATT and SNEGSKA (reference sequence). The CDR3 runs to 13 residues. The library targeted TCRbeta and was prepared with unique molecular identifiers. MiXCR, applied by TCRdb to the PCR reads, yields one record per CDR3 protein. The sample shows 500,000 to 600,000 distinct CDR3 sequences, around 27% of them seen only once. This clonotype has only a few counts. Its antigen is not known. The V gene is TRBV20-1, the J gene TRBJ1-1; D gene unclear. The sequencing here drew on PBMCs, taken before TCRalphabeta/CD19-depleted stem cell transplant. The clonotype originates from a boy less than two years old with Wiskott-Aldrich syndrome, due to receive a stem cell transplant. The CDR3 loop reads CSGVGWKNTEAFF. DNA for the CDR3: TGCAGTGGGGTCGGGTGGAAGAACACTGAAGCTTTCTTT.